A selection of T cell receptor beta chains follows, all from one sample in a study of siplizumab effects on memory and regulatory T cells. The assay was immunoSEQ multiplex PCR, and TCRdb's table has in-frame clones only and misses some. The sample contains some 62,000 clones, around 80% of which appear only once. The sample comprised memory CD4+ T cells sorted from blood. Receptors originate from a human donor in good health. The CDR3 runs from the conserved cysteine through the conserved F or W. The D gene is left open where the match is weak. The size entry is marked missing in some rows and otherwise reads once, few, many or a size class.

D gene: .
V gene: TRBV11-3
clone size: once
J gene: TRBJ2-7
CDR3 DNA: TGTGCCAGCAGCTTCGGTACCGGCAGCTCCTACGAGCAGTACTTC
CDR3 protein: CASSFGTGSSYEQYF

D gene: .
V gene: TRBV10-3
clone size: .
J gene: TRBJ1-3
CDR3 DNA: TGTGCCATCAGTGAGGTTTCCCCGGGCCTACTCTCTGGAAACACCATATATTTT
CDR3 protein: CAISEVSPGLLSGNTIYF

D gene: .
V gene: TRBV11-2
clone size: .
J gene: TRBJ2-7
CDR3 DNA: TGTGCCAGCAGCTTGCTAGGGGGCTCCTACGAGCAGTACTTC
CDR3 protein: CASSLLGGSYEQYF

D gene: .
V gene: TRBV28
clone size: .
J gene: TRBJ2-6
CDR3 DNA: TGTGCCAGCAGCTTTACAGGGTCTGGGGCCAACGTCCTGACTTTC
CDR3 protein: CASSFTGSGANVLTF

D gene: .
V gene: TRBV5-1
clone size: .
J gene: TRBJ1-1
CDR3 DNA: TGCGCCAGTAAAGACGGGGTATTCGGTATTGGAGCTTTCTTT
CDR3 protein: CASKDGVFGIGAFF

D gene: TRBD2
V gene: TRBV5-4
clone size: .
J gene: TRBJ2-1
CDR3 DNA: TGTGCCAGCAGCATTGGTGGTTCTGGGCTAGCGGGGAACAATGAGCAGTTCTTC
CDR3 protein: CASSIGGSGLAGNNEQFF

D gene: .
V gene: TRBV15
clone size: once
J gene: TRBJ2-7
CDR3 DNA: TGTGCCACCAGCAGCCCAGGGTTGACCTACGAGCAGTACTTC
CDR3 protein: CATSSPGLTYEQYF

D gene: .
V gene: TRBV5-1
clone size: once
J gene: TRBJ2-3
CDR3 DNA: TGCGCCAGCAGCTTACGAATAGCGACGGATACGCAGTATTTT
CDR3 protein: CASSLRIATDTQYF

D gene: TRBD1
V gene: TRBV7-2
clone size: .
J gene: TRBJ2-5
CDR3 DNA: TGTGCCAGCAGCCCAGGACAGGGGGCCAGATTTCAAGAGACCCAGTACTTC
CDR3 protein: CASSPGQGARFQETQYF

D gene: TRBD2
V gene: TRBV6-1
clone size: .
J gene: TRBJ2-5
CDR3 DNA: TGTGCCAGCTCCACTAGCGGGGGGGCCGGGGAGACCCAGTACTTC
CDR3 protein: CASSTSGGAGETQYF

D gene: TRBD1
V gene: TRBV5-4
clone size: .
J gene: TRBJ2-7
CDR3 DNA: TGTGCCAGCAGTGGACAGGGGGCGCGTTACGAGCAGTACTTC
CDR3 protein: CASSGQGARYEQYF

D gene: TRBD2
V gene: TRBV14
clone size: .
J gene: TRBJ2-3
CDR3 DNA: TGTGCCAGCAGCTTCCGACTAGCGGGGGGGCTAGATACGCAGTATTTT
CDR3 protein: CASSFRLAGGLDTQYF

D gene: TRBD1
V gene: TRBV19
clone size: .
J gene: TRBJ1-3
CDR3 DNA: TGTGCCAGTAGGAGGTCGACAGGGGCTATCTCTGGAAACACCATATATTTT
CDR3 protein: CASRRSTGAISGNTIYF

D gene: .
V gene: TRBV6-5
clone size: few
J gene: TRBJ2-3
CDR3 DNA: TGTGCCAGCAGGGACTCGCGAGGCGGGGCAGATACGCAGTATTTT
CDR3 protein: CASRDSRGGADTQYF

D gene: .
V gene: TRBV6-5
clone size: .
J gene: TRBJ2-3
CDR3 DNA: TGTGCCAGCAGACTACCGGGGGGCAGCACAGATACGCAGTATTTT
CDR3 protein: CASRLPGGSTDTQYF

D gene: .
V gene: TRBV18
clone size: .
J gene: TRBJ1-4
CDR3 DNA: TGTGCCAGCTCCAGGGAAGAGGATGAAAAACTGTTTTTT
CDR3 protein: CASSREEDEKLFF

D gene: TRBD1
V gene: TRBV18
clone size: .
J gene: TRBJ1-2
CDR3 DNA: TGTGCCAGCTCACCTGGGAGACAGGGAGAGGTCTATGGCTACACCTTC
CDR3 protein: CASSPGRQGEVYGYTF

D gene: .
V gene: TRBV6-5
clone size: .
J gene: TRBJ2-4
CDR3 DNA: TGTGCCAGCAGGACCTTTAGGGGGGCCAAAAACATTCAGTACTTC
CDR3 protein: CASRTFRGAKNIQYF

D gene: .
V gene: TRBV7-2
clone size: once
J gene: TRBJ2-3
CDR3 DNA: TGTGCCAGCAGCTTAGACAGCATTCTCACAGATACGCAGTATTTT
CDR3 protein: CASSLDSILTDTQYF

D gene: .
V gene: TRBV7-3
clone size: few
J gene: TRBJ2-1
CDR3 DNA: TGTGCCAGCAGCTTAGACGGTGGTGAGCAGTTCTTC
CDR3 protein: CASSLDGGEQFF

D gene: TRBD1
V gene: TRBV10-3
clone size: .
J gene: TRBJ1-4
CDR3 DNA: TGTGCCATCAGTGCAAACAGGGGAGGGGAAAAACTGTTTTTT
CDR3 protein: CAISANRGGEKLFF

D gene: TRBD1
V gene: TRBV6-5
clone size: .
J gene: TRBJ1-2
CDR3 DNA: TGTGCCAGCAGCGGGACAGGGGGTATTTATGGCTACACCTTC
CDR3 protein: CASSGTGGIYGYTF

D gene: .
V gene: TRBV7-9
clone size: .
J gene: TRBJ2-5
CDR3 DNA: TGTGCCAGCAGCTTAGGGGGGGCGCGGGAGACCCAGTACTTC
CDR3 protein: CASSLGGARETQYF

D gene: .
V gene: TRBV6-5
clone size: .
J gene: TRBJ1-2
CDR3 DNA: TGTGCCGGCTCTTGGGGCAGGTACACCTTC
CDR3 protein: CAGSWGRYTF

D gene: TRBD1
V gene: TRBV5-4
clone size: .
J gene: TRBJ1-2
CDR3 DNA: TGTGCCAGCAGCCCAGGGGGACAGGACTATGGCTACACCTTC
CDR3 protein: CASSPGGQDYGYTF

D gene: TRBD1
V gene: TRBV19
clone size: few
J gene: TRBJ1-1
CDR3 DNA: TGTGCCAGTACTTACCCGAGGCAGGGGGTAACTGAAGCTTTCTTT
CDR3 protein: CASTYPRQGVTEAFF

D gene: .
V gene: TRBV7-2
clone size: .
J gene: TRBJ2-7
CDR3 DNA: TGTGCCAGCAGCGGTAGCGGGACAGGGTCCTACGAGCAGTACTTC
CDR3 protein: CASSGSGTGSYEQYF

D gene: .
V gene: TRBV19
clone size: .
J gene: TRBJ2-5
CDR3 DNA: TGTGCCAGTAGTATGGGGGCTGGGGAGACCCAGTACTTC
CDR3 protein: CASSMGAGETQYF

D gene: .
V gene: TRBV7-6
clone size: .
J gene: TRBJ1-5
CDR3 DNA: TGTGCCAGCAGTACCGCAGATCAGCCCCAGCATTTT
CDR3 protein: CASSTADQPQHF

D gene: TRBD1
V gene: TRBV30
clone size: .
J gene: TRBJ1-4
CDR3 DNA: TGTGCCGTCGACAGGGATGCAACTAATGAAAAACTGTTTTTT
CDR3 protein: CAVDRDATNEKLFF

D gene: .
V gene: TRBV28
clone size: .
J gene: TRBJ1-1
CDR3 DNA: TGTGCCAGCAGTTTACAGGGTCGACGCACTGAAGCTTTCTTT
CDR3 protein: CASSLQGRRTEAFF

D gene: .
V gene: TRBV9
clone size: .
J gene: TRBJ1-3
CDR3 DNA: TGTGCCAGCAGCGTCGGGACTTACTCTGGAAACACCATATATTTT
CDR3 protein: CASSVGTYSGNTIYF

D gene: TRBD1
V gene: TRBV27
clone size: .
J gene: TRBJ1-1
CDR3 DNA: TGTGCCAGCAGTTTTTCAGGGGGCGCGAGGATAATAGGCACTGAAGCTTTCTTT
CDR3 protein: CASSFSGGARIIGTEAFF

D gene: .
V gene: TRBV4-2
clone size: .
J gene: TRBJ1-4
CDR3 DNA: TGTGCCAGCAGCCAAGATGCGGGGTATAATGAAAAACTGTTTTTT
CDR3 protein: CASSQDAGYNEKLFF

D gene: TRBD1
V gene: TRBV27
clone size: .
J gene: TRBJ2-7
CDR3 DNA: TGTGCCAGCAGTTTATCAGTGGGGGACAGTTACGAGCAGTACTTC
CDR3 protein: CASSLSVGDSYEQYF

D gene: TRBD2
V gene: TRBV5-6
clone size: few
J gene: TRBJ2-3
CDR3 DNA: TGTGCCAGCAGCTTGGAGTTAGCGGGGGGGCCGGATACGCAGTATTTT
CDR3 protein: CASSLELAGGPDTQYF

D gene: .
V gene: TRBV15
clone size: .
J gene: TRBJ2-3
CDR3 DNA: TGTGCCACCAGCAGAGGAAGGGCAGATACGCAGTATTTT
CDR3 protein: CATSRGRADTQYF

D gene: .
V gene: TRBV7-3
clone size: .
J gene: TRBJ2-5
CDR3 DNA: TGTGCCAGCAGCTTAGTCGGGTGGGGAGGCGAAGAGACCCAGTACTTC
CDR3 protein: CASSLVGWGGEETQYF

D gene: .
V gene: TRBV9
clone size: .
J gene: TRBJ1-2
CDR3 DNA: TGTGCCAGCAGCGTGGGATTAAGGAATGGGATCTATGGCTACACCTTC
CDR3 protein: CASSVGLRNGIYGYTF

D gene: .
V gene: TRBV14
clone size: .
J gene: TRBJ1-3
CDR3 DNA: TGTGCCAGCAGCCGTGGGTCGGGGTTTGGAAACACCATATATTTT
CDR3 protein: CASSRGSGFGNTIYF

D gene: .
V gene: TRBV4-2
clone size: .
J gene: TRBJ1-3
CDR3 DNA: TGTGCCAGCAGCCAAGATCGGATCGGAAACACCATATATTTT
CDR3 protein: CASSQDRIGNTIYF

D gene: .
V gene: TRBV5-4
clone size: few
J gene: TRBJ2-7
CDR3 DNA: TGTGCCAGCAGCTTCTACTTCGGGAGTTCCTACGAGCAGTACTTC
CDR3 protein: CASSFYFGSSYEQYF

D gene: TRBD2
V gene: TRBV6-5
clone size: .
J gene: TRBJ2-3
CDR3 DNA: TGTGCCAGCAGTACCCCTGGGGGGGGGCAGTATTTT
CDR3 protein: CASSTPGGGQYF

D gene: TRBD2
V gene: TRBV5-4
clone size: once
J gene: TRBJ2-3
CDR3 DNA: TGTGCCAGCAGCTCAGCGGGGGCCGAGGATACGCAGTATTTT
CDR3 protein: CASSSAGAEDTQYF

D gene: TRBD2
V gene: TRBV11-3
clone size: .
J gene: TRBJ2-3
CDR3 DNA: TGTGCCAGCAGCTTAGAAGGGACTAGCGGGGTTGCAGATACGCAGTATTTT
CDR3 protein: CASSLEGTSGVADTQYF

D gene: TRBD2
V gene: TRBV2
clone size: .
J gene: TRBJ2-5
CDR3 DNA: TGTGCCACCTCAATGGCGGGGGGACAAGAGACCCAGTACTTC
CDR3 protein: CATSMAGGQETQYF

D gene: .
V gene: TRBV19
clone size: .
J gene: TRBJ1-1
CDR3 DNA: TGTGCCAGTAGGACCACAGGGCGGGGGCCTGAAGCTTTCTTT
CDR3 protein: CASRTTGRGPEAFF

D gene: .
V gene: TRBV7-9
clone size: .
J gene: TRBJ2-2
CDR3 DNA: TGTGCCAGCAGCTTGGGTAGAGGTCTACTAGAGGGTAACACCGGGGAGCTGTTTTTT
CDR3 protein: CASSLGRGLLEGNTGELFF

D gene: .
V gene: TRBV29-1
clone size: few
J gene: TRBJ1-1
CDR3 DNA: TGCAGCGTTAGGGCAGGGAACACTGAAGCTTTCTTT
CDR3 protein: CSVRAGNTEAFF

D gene: .
V gene: TRBV4-2
clone size: .
J gene: TRBJ1-2
CDR3 DNA: TGTGCCAGCAGGGCGCCGGACTATGGCTACACCTTC
CDR3 protein: CASRAPDYGYTF

D gene: .
V gene: TRBV18
clone size: .
J gene: TRBJ2-2
CDR3 DNA: TGTGCCAGCTCACCAGCAGCGGGCAACACCGGGGAGCTGTTTTTT
CDR3 protein: CASSPAAGNTGELFF

D gene: TRBD2
V gene: TRBV5-6
clone size: once
J gene: TRBJ2-1
CDR3 DNA: TGTGCCAGCAGGGGACTAGCGGGGAGCTCCTACAATGAGCAGTTCTTC
CDR3 protein: CASRGLAGSSYNEQFF

D gene: .
V gene: TRBV10-2
clone size: .
J gene: TRBJ1-1
CDR3 DNA: TGCGCCAGCAGTCCAGGAATGAACACTGAAGCTTTCTTT
CDR3 protein: CASSPGMNTEAFF

D gene: TRBD1
V gene: TRBV9
clone size: .
J gene: TRBJ1-1
CDR3 DNA: TGTGCCAGCAGCGTAGACCCAGGGGGACAGGTGAACACTGAAGCTTTCTTT
CDR3 protein: CASSVDPGGQVNTEAFF

D gene: .
V gene: TRBV5-1
clone size: .
J gene: TRBJ1-1
CDR3 DNA: TGCGCCAGCAGCTTTCAAGCTTTCTTT
CDR3 protein: CASSFQAFF

D gene: .
V gene: TRBV18
clone size: .
J gene: TRBJ2-1
CDR3 DNA: TGTGCCAGCTCACCGGGACGGAGCTCCTACAATGAGCAGTTCTTC
CDR3 protein: CASSPGRSSYNEQFF

D gene: .
V gene: TRBV25-1
clone size: .
J gene: TRBJ1-4
CDR3 DNA: TGTGCCAGCAGTGAATTTAGGACTTCTGGCGGGGAAAAACTGTTTTTT
CDR3 protein: CASSEFRTSGGEKLFF

D gene: TRBD1
V gene: TRBV7-3
clone size: .
J gene: TRBJ1-1
CDR3 DNA: TGTGCCAGCAGCTTAACGGAAGGAGAGGACAGGGGGCCTGACACTGAAGCTTTCTTT
CDR3 protein: CASSLTEGEDRGPDTEAFF

D gene: .
V gene: TRBV6-6
clone size: .
J gene: TRBJ1-6
CDR3 DNA: TGTGCCAGCACCGACGGGGACGCACCCCTCCACTTT
CDR3 protein: CASTDGDAPLHF

D gene: .
V gene: TRBV15
clone size: .
J gene: TRBJ2-3
CDR3 DNA: TGTGCCACCAGCATACCAAAGAGGGATACGCAGTATTTT
CDR3 protein: CATSIPKRDTQYF